This record concerns one T cell receptor beta chain sequence. This sample was included in a study of neoadjuvant anti-PD-1 for oral cavity cancer. Six replicates per PBMC sample, mostly from 450 to 600 ng of genomic DNA. Assay used: immunoSEQ multiplex PCR; TCRdb lists only in-frame clones, some missing. The sample has around 14,000 clones, around 70% seen once. The time point denotes: after neoadjuvant nivolumab, at surgical resection. Patients were newly diagnosed with stage II-IVA oral cavity squamous cell carcinoma without prior systemic or radiation treatment. The germline gives CDR1 LNHDA, CDR2 SQIVND (reference sequence). J lost 5 bases, V lost 10 bases, and 16 bases had no gene match. The CDR3 runs 15 residues.

This material consisted of PBMCs, taken after nivolumab (anti-PD-1) treatment. This chain connects TRBV19 to TRBJ1-1; TRBD1 matches at 7 bases. This clonotype was sampled from a person aged 40-85 years with oral cavity squamous cell carcinoma. CDR3 region: CATVEAAGGYTEAFF. The CDR3 region has the DNA TGTGCCACCGTTGAGGCAGCAGGGGGGTATACTGAAGCTTTCTTT.